Below are 18 T cell receptor beta chains sequenced from a single sample in a study of T cell responses to AZD1222 COVID-19 vaccine. Data came from immunoSEQ multiplex PCR; TCRdb stores just in-frame clones and leaves some out. The sample shows 100,000 to 120,000 clones, 85% to 90% of them seen only once. This sample comprised peripheral blood, obtained on day 0 of AZD1222 vaccination. The receptors stem from an adult in good health.

This chain uses TRBV14 with TRBJ1-2; D is uncertain. Germline V gives CDR1 SGHDN, CDR2 FVKESK. This CDR3 has 12 residues. Trimming removed 3 bases at V and 5 bases at J, with 7 bases between. DNA of the CDR3: TGTGCCAGCAGCCAGACCCTTTATGGCTACACCTTC. Translation gives CASSQTLYGYTF.

The genes are TRBV29-1 and TRBJ2-1, with 10 bases aligning to TRBD2. CDR3 length: 16 amino acids. CDR1 is SQVTM and CDR2 is ANQGSEA in the germline V gene. After removal of 4 bases from V and 9 bases from J, the junction contained 15 bases not matched to a gene. CDR3 residues: CSVVARTSGTAGEQFF. DNA for the CDR3: TGCAGCGTTGTTGCAAGGACTAGCGGAACGGCGGGTGAGCAGTTCTTC.

The CDR3 bases are TGCGCCAGCAGCTTGGGGGTGGGAGCCACCCAGTACTTC. This gives the protein CASSLGVGATQYF. The rearrangement uses TRBV5-1 and TRBJ2-5, with D perhaps TRBD2 (5 bases). CDR3 length: 13 amino acids. The ends were cut back, 0 bases at V and 8 bases at J, with 11 bases in the middle. CDR1 is SGHRS and CDR2 is YFSETQ in the germline V gene.

The chain joins TRBV6-5 to TRBJ1-5; 7 bases fit TRBD1. The CDR3 runs 16 residues. Germline CDR1 and CDR2: MNHEY and SVGAGI. V was clipped by 4 bases and J by 0 bases; unmatched bases: 6. The CDR3 DNA follows: TGTGCCAGCAGTTCCCGACAGGGCTCTAGCAATCAGCCCCAGCATTTT. It yields the protein CASSSRQGSSNQPQHF.

This chain links TRBV28 with TRBJ2-5, with D unresolved. Trimming pared 6 bases from V and 5 bases from J, leaving 13 bases between. Germline CDR1 is MDHEN and CDR2 is SYDVKM. There are 13 residues in the CDR3. CDR3 amino acids: CASSSQVWETQYF. The DNA for the CDR3 is TGTGCCAGCAGCTCCCAGGTATGGGAGACCCAGTACTTC.

This rearrangement joins TRBV3-1 (or the pseudogene TRBV3-2) to TRBJ2-7; TRBD2 matches 8 bases. The CDR3 consists of 18 residues. From germline, CDR1 is LGHDT and CDR2 YNNKEL (reference sequence). Unmatched junction bases numbered 17, after V lost 2 bases and J lost 5 bases. CDR3 sequence reads: CASSQLGGGLAGMDEQYF. The CDR3 nucleotides read TGTGCCAGCAGCCAACTTGGTGGGGGGTTAGCGGGGATGGACGAGCAGTACTTC.

The chain is built from TRBV6-5 and TRBJ2-7; the match to TRBD2 covers 7 bases. Germline V gene sequence: CDR1 MNHEY, CDR2 SVGAGI. This CDR3 has 13 residues. The junction had 5 bases not matched to a gene; V was cut back by 7 bases and J by 2 bases. In nucleotides, the CDR3 is TGTGCCAGCATGGTGGGAGGGACCTACGAGCAGTACTTC. This translates into CASMVGGTYEQYF.

The chain recombines TRBV13 with TRBJ2-1; maybe TRBD1 (6 bases). The germline V and J ends were trimmed by 1 base and 4 bases, with 14 bases remaining between them. Germline CDR1 is PRHDT and CDR2 is FYEKMQ (reference sequence). The length of the CDR3 is 16 residues. Written as DNA, the CDR3 is TGTGCCAGCAGCTTAGTTGGACAGACTTTATACAATGAGCAGTTCTTC. Translation gives CASSLVGQTLYNEQFF.

This clone turned up a few times. The rearrangement links TRBV15 to TRBJ2-5, with D hard to call. CDR1 is LNHNV and CDR2 is YYDKDF in the germline V gene (reference sequence). The CDR3 covers 14 residues. V lost 1 base and J lost 1, with 7 bases in between. CDR3 DNA: TGTGCCACCAGCAGAGTGGCCTTCCAAGAGACCCAGTACTTC. Translation: CATSRVAFQETQYF. The full variable domain, rest sourced from reference TRBV15 and TRBJ2-5, is DAMVIQNPRYQVTQFGKPVTLSCSQTLNHNVMYWYQQKSSQAPKLLFHYYDKDFNNEADTPDNFQSRRPNTSFCFLDIRSPGLGDTAMYLCATSRVAFQETQYFGPGTRLLVL.

The chain uses TRBV11-2 and TRBJ2-5; TRBD1 is a possible D gene (5 bases). V was trimmed by 4 bases and J by 2 bases, leaving 11 bases between them. The CDR3 runs 14 residues. Germline CDR1 is SGHAT and CDR2 is FQNNGV. CDR3 in DNA: TGTGCCAGCAGCTCGACAGCCACTCAAGAGACCCAGTACTTC. Translated: CASSSTATQETQYF.

V gene TRBV9 combines with J gene TRBJ2-3; possibly TRBD1 for D (5 bases). CDR3 length: 14 residues. V lost 0 bases to trimming and J lost 6 bases, with 11 bases between them. Germline CDR1 is SGDLS and CDR2 is YYNGEE. CDR3 residues: CASSVGEGADTQYF. In nucleotides, the CDR3 is TGTGCCAGCAGCGTAGGAGAAGGGGCGGATACGCAGTATTTT.

The V and J genes are TRBV11-3 and TRBJ1-1; D unclear. Trimming took off 3 bases at V and 7 bases at J, with 15 bases between the two ends. Looked up from germline, CDR1 is SGHNT and CDR2 is YENEEA. This CDR3 is 14 amino acids long. In DNA form, the CDR3 reads TGTGCCAGCAGCTTCCCTTTGGGCCGGAATGAAGCTTTCTTT. It codes for CASSFPLGRNEAFF.

The chain joins TRBV7-3 to TRBJ2-7; maybe TRBD1 (6 bases). With 3 bases removed from V and 5 bases from J, the gap between germline ends came to 17 bases. Germline V gene data show CDR1 as SGHTA and CDR2 as FQGTGA. CDR3 length equals 15 residues. The CDR3 loop reads CASSLEGQTPHEQYF. CDR3 nucleotide sequence: TGTGCCAGCAGCTTGGAAGGACAGACCCCCCACGAGCAGTACTTC.

The rearrangement joins TRBV4-1 to TRBJ2-7; the D call may be TRBD1 or TRBD2 (6 bases each). CDR3 length: 16 amino acids. Germline CDR1 MGHRA, CDR2 YSYEKL. The V end lost 0 bases, the J end lost 2 bases, and 14 bases lay between the germline ends. The CDR3 spells CASSQDGGRETYEQYF. The CDR3 region has the DNA TGCGCCAGCAGCCAAGATGGGGGGCGGGAAACCTACGAGCAGTACTTC.

This clone showed up just once. The CDR3 bases are TGTGCCAGCAGTTACAGAGGCCTAGCGGGGGAGACCCAGTACTTC. It translates to CASSYRGLAGETQYF. The genes are TRBV6-5 and TRBJ2-5, with TRBD2 matching 9 bases. The CDR3 contains 15 residues. The germline V gene has CDR1 MNHEY and CDR2 SVGAGI. V was pared by 2 bases and J by 5 bases, with 6 bases of the junction left unmatched.

CDR3 DNA sequence: TGTGCCAGTAGATCGGTACCGAGCGGGACCCAGTACTTC. This translates into CASRSVPSGTQYF. This chain uses TRBV19 with TRBJ2-5; TRBD2 is a possible D gene (5 bases). CDR1 is LNHDA and CDR2 is SQIVND in the germline V gene (reference sequence). The CDR3 length is 13 residues. V was trimmed by 6 bases and J by 7 bases, leaving 15 bases between them. Variable domain in full (rest from reference TRBV19 and TRBJ2-5): DGGITQSPKYLFRKEGQNVTLSCEQNLNHDAMYWYRQDPGQGLRLIYYSQIVNDFQKGDIAEGYSVSREKKESFPLTVTSAQKNPTAFYLCASRSVPSGTQYFGPGTRLLVL.

The chain is built from TRBV7-9 and TRBJ1-6; D perhaps matches TRBD1 (5 bases). The length of the CDR3 is 14 residues. Germline-derived CDR1 and CDR2 are SEHNR and FQNEAQ (reference sequence). V lost 4 bases to trimming and J lost 9 bases, with 13 bases between them. The CDR3 DNA sequence: TGTGCCAGCAGCTCCGACAGTCATAGTTCACCCCTCCACTTT. This encodes CASSSDSHSSPLHF.

The chain carries TRBV25-1 and TRBJ1-2, with D unresolved. The CDR3 extends over 12 amino acids. Trimming stripped 5 bases from V and 5 bases from J, with 9 bases between. The germline gives CDR1 MGHDK, CDR2 SYGVNS. The CDR3 DNA reads TGTGCCAGCAGTCTCGACGGTTATGGCTACACCTTC. Translated, it gives CASSLDGYGYTF.